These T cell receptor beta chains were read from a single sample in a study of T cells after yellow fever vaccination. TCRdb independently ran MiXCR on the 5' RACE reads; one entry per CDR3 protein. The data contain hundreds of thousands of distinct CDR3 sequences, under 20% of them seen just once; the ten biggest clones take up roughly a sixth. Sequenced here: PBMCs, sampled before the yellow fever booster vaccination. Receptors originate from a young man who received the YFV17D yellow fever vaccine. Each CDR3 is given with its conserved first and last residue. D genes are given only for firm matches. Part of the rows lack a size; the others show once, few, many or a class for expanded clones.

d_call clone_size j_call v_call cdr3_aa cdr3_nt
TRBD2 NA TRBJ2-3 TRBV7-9 CASSSPTSGGGPNTQYF TGTGCCAGCAGCTCGCCGACTAGCGGGGGGGGCCCGAATACGCAGTATTTT
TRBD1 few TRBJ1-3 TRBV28 CASTETGRAGNTIYF TGTGCCAGCACCGAGACAGGGCGAGCTGGAAACACCATATATTTT
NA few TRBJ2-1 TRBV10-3 CAIRGPGAYNEQFF TGTGCCATCAGGGGGCCCGGGGCATACAATGAGCAGTTCTTC
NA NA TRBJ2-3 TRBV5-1 CASSSYGRGTDTQYF TGCGCCAGCAGCTCCTATGGACGAGGCACAGATACGCAGTATTTT
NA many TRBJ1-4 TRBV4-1 CASRNTGKFEKLFF TGCGCCAGCAGAAATACAGGGAAGTTTGAAAAACTGTTTTTT
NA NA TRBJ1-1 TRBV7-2 CASSAHNGITEAFF TGTGCCAGCAGCGCCCACAACGGGATCACTGAAGCTTTCTTT
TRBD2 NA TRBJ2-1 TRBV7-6 CASSPGTSVSNEQFF TGTGCCAGCAGCCCCGGGACTAGCGTTAGCAATGAGCAGTTCTTC
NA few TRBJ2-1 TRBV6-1 CASNPTGGGEQFF TGTGCCAGCAACCCCACAGGAGGAGGTGAGCAGTTCTTC
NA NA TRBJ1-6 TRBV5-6 CASSRDILGNSPLHF TGTGCCAGCAGCCGGGACATCTTAGGGAATTCACCCCTCCACTTT
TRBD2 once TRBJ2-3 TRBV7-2 CASSLAGRVGNTQYF TGTGCCAGCAGCTTAGCGGGGAGGGTTGGAAATACGCAGTATTTT
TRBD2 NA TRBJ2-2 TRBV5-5 CASSPFPSGGNTGELFF TGTGCCAGCAGCCCCTTCCCTAGCGGGGGGAACACCGGGGAGCTGTTTTTT
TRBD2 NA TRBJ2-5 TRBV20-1 CSAREAGGRYRETQYF TGCAGTGCTAGAGAAGCGGGGGGGCGATATCGGGAGACCCAGTACTTC
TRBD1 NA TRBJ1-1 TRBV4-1 CASSQPTQGARGTEAFF TGCGCCAGCAGCCAACCCACACAGGGGGCGCGGGGCACTGAAGCTTTCTTT
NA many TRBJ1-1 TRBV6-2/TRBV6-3 CASSGYTEAFF TGTGCCAGCAGTGGGTACACTGAAGCTTTCTTT
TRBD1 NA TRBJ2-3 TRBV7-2 CASSPRDRRDTQYF TGTGCCAGCAGCCCCCGGGACAGAAGGGATACGCAGTATTTT
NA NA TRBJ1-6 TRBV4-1 CASSQGVPRGSQNSPLHF TGCGCCAGCAGCCAGGGGGTCCCCCGAGGCAGTCAGAATTCACCCCTCCACTTT
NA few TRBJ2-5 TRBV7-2 CASSSQGEGGETQYF TGTGCCAGCAGCTCCCAGGGGGAAGGAGGGGAGACCCAGTACTTC
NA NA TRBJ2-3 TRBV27 CASSSAVFVTQYF TGTGCCAGCAGTTCTGCGGTATTTGTTACGCAGTATTTT
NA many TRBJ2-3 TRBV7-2 CASSLEVTDTQYF TGTGCCAGCAGCTTAGAAGTGACAGATACGCAGTATTTT
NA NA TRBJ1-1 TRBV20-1 CSASHTEAFF TGCAGTGCTAGTCACACTGAAGCTTTCTTT
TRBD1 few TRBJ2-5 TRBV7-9 CASSLGQGVQETQYF TGTGCCAGCAGCTTAGGACAGGGGGTCCAAGAGACCCAGTACTTC
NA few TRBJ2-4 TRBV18 CASSPRGLAKNIQYF TGTGCCAGCTCACCCCGGGGACTAGCCAAAAACATTCAGTACTTC
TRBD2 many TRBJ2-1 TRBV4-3 CASSQPSGGANEQFF TGCGCCAGCAGCCAACCCAGCGGGGGGGCCAATGAGCAGTTCTTC
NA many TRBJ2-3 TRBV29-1 CSAGTDTQYF TGCAGCGCTGGGACAGATACGCAGTATTTT
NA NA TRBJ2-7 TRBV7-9 CASSPKVPGPRGEQYF TGTGCCAGCAGCCCGAAGGTGCCAGGCCCACGAGGGGAGCAGTACTTC
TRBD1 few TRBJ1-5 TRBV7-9 CASSSSDREDQPQHF TGTGCCAGCAGCTCCTCGGACAGGGAGGATCAGCCCCAGCATTTT
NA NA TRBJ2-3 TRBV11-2 CASSRGSYITDTQYF TGTGCCAGCAGCCGGGGATCCTACATCACAGATACGCAGTATTTT